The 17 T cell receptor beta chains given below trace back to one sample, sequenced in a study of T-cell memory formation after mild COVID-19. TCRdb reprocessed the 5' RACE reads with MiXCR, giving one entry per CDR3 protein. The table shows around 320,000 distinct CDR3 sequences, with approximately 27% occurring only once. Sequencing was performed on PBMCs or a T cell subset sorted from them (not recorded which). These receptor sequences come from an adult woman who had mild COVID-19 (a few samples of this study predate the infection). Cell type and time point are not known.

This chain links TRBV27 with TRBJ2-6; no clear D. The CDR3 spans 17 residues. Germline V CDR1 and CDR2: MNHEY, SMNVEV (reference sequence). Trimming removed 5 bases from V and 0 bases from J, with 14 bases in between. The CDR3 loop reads CASSGLGPISGANVLTF. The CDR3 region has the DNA TGTGCCAGCAGTGGTCTAGGACCCATCTCTGGGGCCAACGTCCTGACTTTC.

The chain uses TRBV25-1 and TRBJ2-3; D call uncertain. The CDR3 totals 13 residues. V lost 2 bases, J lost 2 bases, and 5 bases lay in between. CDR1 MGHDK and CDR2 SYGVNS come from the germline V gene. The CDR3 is CASSEQSTDTQYF. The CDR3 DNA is TGTGCCAGCAGTGAACAATCCACAGATACGCAGTATTTT.

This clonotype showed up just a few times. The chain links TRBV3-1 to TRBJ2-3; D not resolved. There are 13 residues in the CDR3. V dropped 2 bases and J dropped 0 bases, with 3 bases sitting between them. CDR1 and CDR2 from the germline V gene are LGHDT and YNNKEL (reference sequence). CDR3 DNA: TGTGCCAGCAGCCAACCTAGCACAGATACGCAGTATTTT. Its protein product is CASSQPSTDTQYF.

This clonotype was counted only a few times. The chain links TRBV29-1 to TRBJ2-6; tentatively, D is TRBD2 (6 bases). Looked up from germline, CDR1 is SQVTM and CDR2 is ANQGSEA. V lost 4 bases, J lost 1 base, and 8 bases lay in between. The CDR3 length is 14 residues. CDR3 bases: TGCAGCGTTGTTGGGGGGTCTGGGGCCAACGTCCTGACTTTC. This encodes CSVVGGSGANVLTF.

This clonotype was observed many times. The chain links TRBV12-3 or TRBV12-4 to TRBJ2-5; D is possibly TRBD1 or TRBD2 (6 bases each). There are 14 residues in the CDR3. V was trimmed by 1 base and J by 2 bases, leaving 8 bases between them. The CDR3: CASSLGGAQETQYF. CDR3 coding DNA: TGTGCCAGCAGTTTAGGGGGGGCACAAGAGACCCAGTACTTC.

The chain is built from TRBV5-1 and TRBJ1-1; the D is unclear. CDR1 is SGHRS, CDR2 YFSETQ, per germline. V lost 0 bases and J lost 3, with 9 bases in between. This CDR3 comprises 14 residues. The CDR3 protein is CASSLDQDHTEAFF. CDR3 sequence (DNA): TGCGCCAGCAGCTTGGATCAGGATCACACTGAAGCTTTCTTT.

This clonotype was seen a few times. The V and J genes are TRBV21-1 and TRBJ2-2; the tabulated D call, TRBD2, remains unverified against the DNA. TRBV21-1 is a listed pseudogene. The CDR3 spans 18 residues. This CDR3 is CASSNEPGTSGNTGELFF. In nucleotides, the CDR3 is TGTGCCAGCAGCAACGAACCCGGGACTAGCGGGAACACCGGGGAGCTGTTTTTT.

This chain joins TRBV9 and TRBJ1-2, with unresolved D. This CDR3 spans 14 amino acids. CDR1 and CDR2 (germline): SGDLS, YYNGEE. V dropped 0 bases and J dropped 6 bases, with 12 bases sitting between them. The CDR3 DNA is TGTGCCAGCAGCGTAGTTGTAGGTCGTAATGGCTACACCTTC. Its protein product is CASSVVVGRNGYTF.

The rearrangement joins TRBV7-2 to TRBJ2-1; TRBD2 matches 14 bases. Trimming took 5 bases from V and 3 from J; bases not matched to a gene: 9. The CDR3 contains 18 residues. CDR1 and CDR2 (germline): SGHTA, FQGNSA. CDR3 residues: CASSVPGTSGSLYNEQFF. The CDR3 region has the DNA TGTGCCAGCAGCGTACCCGGGACTAGCGGGAGCCTCTACAATGAGCAGTTCTTC.

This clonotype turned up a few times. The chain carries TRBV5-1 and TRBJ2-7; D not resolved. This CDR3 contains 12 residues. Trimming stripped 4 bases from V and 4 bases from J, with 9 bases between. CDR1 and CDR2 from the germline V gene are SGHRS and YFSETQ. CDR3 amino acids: CASSGTLYEQYF. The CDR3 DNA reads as TGCGCCAGCAGCGGTACCCTTTACGAGCAGTACTTC.

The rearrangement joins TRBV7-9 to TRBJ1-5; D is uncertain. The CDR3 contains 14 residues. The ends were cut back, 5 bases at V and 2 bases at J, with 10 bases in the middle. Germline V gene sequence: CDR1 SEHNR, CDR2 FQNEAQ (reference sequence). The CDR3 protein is CASSPDGGNQPQHF. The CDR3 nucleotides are TGTGCCAGCAGCCCAGACGGAGGCAATCAGCCCCAGCATTTT.

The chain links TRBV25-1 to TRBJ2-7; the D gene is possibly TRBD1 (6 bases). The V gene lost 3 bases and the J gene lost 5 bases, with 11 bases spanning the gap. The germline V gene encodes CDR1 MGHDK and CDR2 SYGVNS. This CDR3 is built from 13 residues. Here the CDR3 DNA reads TGTGCCAGCAGTGACCAGGGGCGGCACGAGCAGTACTTC. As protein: CASSDQGRHEQYF.

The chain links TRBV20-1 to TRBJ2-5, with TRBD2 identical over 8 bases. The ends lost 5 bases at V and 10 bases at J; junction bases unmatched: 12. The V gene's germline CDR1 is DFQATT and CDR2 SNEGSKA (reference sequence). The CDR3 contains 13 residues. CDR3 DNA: TGCAGTGCTTTCGGGACTAGAATACGGGACCAGTACTTC. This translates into CSAFGTRIRDQYF.

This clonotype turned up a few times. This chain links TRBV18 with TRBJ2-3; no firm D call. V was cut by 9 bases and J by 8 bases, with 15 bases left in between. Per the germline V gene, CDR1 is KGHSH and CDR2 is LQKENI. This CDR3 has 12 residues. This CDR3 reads CASADGKSTQYF. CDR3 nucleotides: TGTGCCAGTGCAGATGGGAAGTCTACGCAGTATTTT. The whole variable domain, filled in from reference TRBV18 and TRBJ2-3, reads NAGVMQNPRHLVRRRGQEARLRCSPMKGHSHVYWYRQLPEEGLKFMVYLQKENIIDESGMPKERFSAEFPKEGPSILRIQQVVRGDSAAYFCASADGKSTQYFGPGTRLTVL.

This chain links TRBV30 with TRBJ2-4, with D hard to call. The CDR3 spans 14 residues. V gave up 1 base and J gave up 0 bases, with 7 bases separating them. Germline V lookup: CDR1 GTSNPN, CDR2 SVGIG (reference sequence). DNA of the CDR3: TGTGCCTGGAGTGGGGTCTCAGCCAAAAACATTCAGTACTTC. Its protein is CAWSGVSAKNIQYF.

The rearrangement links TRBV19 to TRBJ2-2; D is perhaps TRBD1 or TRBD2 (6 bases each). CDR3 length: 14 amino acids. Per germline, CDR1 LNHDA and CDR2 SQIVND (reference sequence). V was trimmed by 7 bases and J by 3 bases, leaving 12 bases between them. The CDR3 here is CASKRGPDTGELFF. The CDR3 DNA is TGTGCCAGTAAACGGGGGCCGGACACCGGGGAGCTGTTTTTT.

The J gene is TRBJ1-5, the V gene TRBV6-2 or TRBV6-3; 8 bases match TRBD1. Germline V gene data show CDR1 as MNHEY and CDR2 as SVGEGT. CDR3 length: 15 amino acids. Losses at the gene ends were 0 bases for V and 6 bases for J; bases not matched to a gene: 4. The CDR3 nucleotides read TGTGCCAGCAGTTACTCCCAGGGGGCAGTTCAGCCCCAGCATTTT. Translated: CASSYSQGAVQPQHF.